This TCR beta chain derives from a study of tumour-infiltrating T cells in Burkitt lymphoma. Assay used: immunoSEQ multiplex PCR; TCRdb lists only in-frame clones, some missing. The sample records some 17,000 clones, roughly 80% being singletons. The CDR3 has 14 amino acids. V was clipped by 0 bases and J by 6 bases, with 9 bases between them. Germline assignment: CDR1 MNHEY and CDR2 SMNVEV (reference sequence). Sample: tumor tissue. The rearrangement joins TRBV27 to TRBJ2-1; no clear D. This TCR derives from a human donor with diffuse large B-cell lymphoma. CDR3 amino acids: CASSLSRIANEQFF. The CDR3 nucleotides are TGTGCCAGCAGTTTATCGAGGATAGCCAATGAGCAGTTCTTC.